This T cell receptor beta chain was retrieved from a study of blood T cell repertoires in COVID-19. The overall study: The study drew acute and convalescent COVID-19 samples from the United States, Italy and Spain. Sources were T cells, B-cell-depleted T cells, or PBMCs; the material itself was cDNA or gDNA.

In the source study's methods: Nucleated cell counts were estimated from reference gene primer amplification. The repertoire was sequenced with immunoSEQ multiplex PCR; TCRdb's copy has only in-frame clones and lacks some. The V and J calls and the clone size are those of that table, but D and trimming were determined from the DNA. The sample records tens of thousands of clones, around three quarters being singletons. The TCR originated in a man between 60 and 75 years old with acute or convalescent COVID-19. The sample was peripheral blood.

CDR3 in DNA: TGTGCCAGCGGTAGCGCCTCACGGAGCGAGCAGTACTTC. It is translated as CASGSASRSEQYF. The chain links TRBV3-1 (or the pseudogene TRBV3-2) to TRBJ2-7; a possible D gene is TRBD2 (5 bases). Trimming shortened V by 8 bases and J by 6 bases, and 17 bases separated the two germline ends. Germline-derived CDR1 and CDR2 are LGHDT and YNNKEL (reference sequence). The CDR3 length is 13 residues.